The source of this TCR beta chain is a study of metastatic and nonmetastatic thyroid tumors. Findings and limits, study-wide: Benign nodules were reported to have significantly lower TCR beta diversity than malignant thyroid tumors, in blood and tumor.

The CDR3 runs to 14 residues. Trimming removed 6 bases from V and 6 bases from J, with 17 bases in between. Germline V CDR1 and CDR2: MNHNS, SASEGT. Thyroid surgery was preceded by no treatment in any patient. TCRdb reprocessed the PCR reads using MiXCR. Of tens of thousands of clones in the sample, 4% to 5% were seen once. This clone was detected a few times. Its target is not known. Sequencing was carried out using blood. V gene TRBV6-1 combines with J gene TRBJ1-2; D gene uncertain. This receptor was identified in a female donor with papillary thyroid cancer or a benign thyroid nodule (not recorded which). Some clones in this sample may be carry-over from other donors' samples. CDR3 DNA sequence: TGTGCCAGCAGCCCCGGCGTCCAGGTAAATGGCTACACCTTC. It codes for CASSPGVQVNGYTF.